One and the same sample provided the 9 T cell receptor beta chains below, sequenced in a study of tumor and adjacent non-tumor tissue in lung cancer. No cell sorting was done before RNA was extracted from the tissue. Distant lung tissue was collected more than 3 cm away from the tumor edge. The library came from three nested PCR rounds adapted from ARM-PCR protocols. TCRdb re-called the multiplex PCR reads through MiXCR, storing one row per CDR3 protein. This table has some 97,000 distinct CDR3 sequences, over 55% appearing once. Material for sequencing was distant non-tumor lung tissue. Every receptor here comes from a man aged 25 to 40 with non-small cell lung cancer.

This clonotype ranks as medium-sized. The V gene is TRBV20-1, the J gene TRBJ2-5; D unresolved. Deletions cut 4 bases from V and 2 bases from J, with 8 bases between. From germline, CDR1 is DFQATT and CDR2 SNEGSKA (reference sequence). The CDR3 has 12 amino acids. CDR3 sequence reads: CSAKVGQETQYF. As DNA, the CDR3 is TGCAGTGCTAAAGTGGGACAAGAGACCCAGTACTTC.

Remarks on this clonotype: Since a much larger clone is just one base distant, this may be a read error. The V gene is TRBV20-1, the J gene TRBJ2-6; no definite D call. The CDR3 totals 15 residues. Germline V gene sequence: CDR1 DFQATT, CDR2 SNEGSKA (reference sequence). CDR3 in DNA: TGCAGTGCTAGAGAAGCCCTCTCTGGGGTCAACGTCCTGACTTTC. The encoded protein is CSAREALSGVNVLTF.

For this clonotype: One junction end disagrees with the germline gene, perhaps due to a read error. The CDR3 DNA sequence: TGTGCCAGTAGTTACGTGGAGACCCAGTACTTC. It encodes CASSYVETQYF. The V and J genes are TRBV6-5 and TRBJ2-5; D gene unclear. Germline loops: CDR1 MNHEY, CDR2 SVGAGI. The CDR3 is made up of 11 amino acids.

As for this clonotype: The missing conserved phenylalanine or tryptophan at the end of this CDR3 makes a read error likely. The DNA is omitted, as the CDR3 cannot be located on it reliably, and the CDR3 follows TCRdb's listing. This chain uses TRBV20-1 with TRBJ1-2; the listed D gene, TRBD1, was not tested against the DNA. Germline loops: CDR1 DFQATT, CDR2 SNEGSKA (reference sequence). The CDR3 has 12 amino acids, counting both end residues. CDR3 in amino acids: CSARRGWGGYTY.

Comments on this clonotype: A much larger clone sits a single nucleotide away, making a read error possible. The rearrangement uses TRBV6-2 or TRBV6-3 and TRBJ2-7, with 8 bases that match TRBD1. This CDR3 contains 15 residues. J was trimmed by 6 bases and V by 4 bases; bases with no gene match: 11. CDR1 and CDR2 (germline): MNHEY, SVGEGT. In nucleotides, the CDR3 is TGTGCCAGCAGTTTTAACAGGGGGTACAACTGCGAGCAGTACTTC. Residues: CASSFNRGYNCEQYF.

A single count supports this clonotype. This may arise from a read error, as a much more abundant clone is one base away. This sequence joins TRBV12-3 or TRBV12-4 and TRBJ2-7, with D hard to call. This CDR3 region has 12 residues. CDR3 region: CTSSPTRHEQYF. As DNA, the CDR3 is TGTACCAGCAGTCCAACCCGCCACGAGCAGTACTTC.

This clonotype was counted a single time. Possible read error: a much larger clone is one base away. V and J are TRBV10-3 and TRBJ1-6; a weak D match, TRBD1 (5 bases). CDR3 size: 14 residues. The germline V and J ends were trimmed by 7 bases and 7 bases, with 14 bases remaining between them. Germline loops: CDR1 ENHRY, CDR2 SYGVKD. This CDR3 is CAINEDAGNSPLHF. The CDR3 nucleotides read TGTGCCATCAACGAAGACGCAGGGAATTCACCCCTCCACTTT.

This rearrangement joins TRBV11-1 to TRBJ2-5; no firm D call. Germline V CDR1 and CDR2: SGHAT, FQDESV (reference sequence). CDR3 size: 13 residues. The germline V and J ends were trimmed by 1 base and 3 bases, with 6 bases remaining between them. Written as DNA, the CDR3 is TGTGCCAGCAGCTTAGATGAAGAAGAGACCCAGTACTTC. Translation: CASSLDEEETQYF.

The V call is TRBV6-6, the J call TRBJ1-5; D not resolved. The V gene's germline CDR1 is MNHNY and CDR2 SVGAGI (reference sequence). V lost 0 bases and J 5 bases, leaving 5 bases between the germline ends. The CDR3 consists of 13 residues. The CDR3: CASSYSKDQPQHF. The CDR3 region has the DNA TGTGCCAGCAGTTACTCAAAAGATCAGCCCCAGCATTTT.